This passage covers 5 T cell receptor beta chains from one sample sequenced in a study of OX40 agonist ivuxolimab in advanced cancers. Sequenced by immunoSEQ multiplex PCR; TCRdb stores in-frame clones only, minus some. Of 53,000 or so clones detected, 84% appear once; the ten largest clones hold roughly 0.6%. Sequencing used CD4+ or CD8+ T cells sorted from blood, obtained in a trial of the OX40 agonist ivuxolimab. These receptors originate from an adult with an advanced solid tumor such as melanoma, head and neck, liver or kidney cancer.

The CDR3 spells CASSYSLQGAWEQYF. The CDR3 region has the DNA TGTGCCAGCAGTTACTCGTTACAGGGGGCGTGGGAGCAGTACTTC. The J gene is TRBJ2-7, the V gene TRBV6-5, with 9 bases identical to TRBD1. Germline V gene lookup returns CDR1 MNHEY and CDR2 SVGAGI. After removal of 0 bases from V and 7 bases from J, the junction contained 7 bases not matched to a gene. The CDR3 totals 15 residues.

The rearrangement joins TRBV7-8 to TRBJ2-3; TRBD2 aligns across 9 bases. Germline values: CDR1 SGHVS, CDR2 FQNEAQ. The J segment lost 4 bases and the V segment lost 5 bases, leaving 16 bases of the junction unmatched. The CDR3 is made up of 18 amino acids. The CDR3 region has the DNA TGTGCCAGCAGCCCTTTTGGTAGCGGGAGATGGGTACCAGATACGCAGTATTTT. Protein product: CASSPFGSGRWVPDTQYF.

The chain combines TRBV27 with TRBJ1-4, with 12 bases that match TRBD1. The CDR3 sequence is 16 residues long. The V gene end was trimmed by 4 bases and the J gene end by 4 bases; junction bases not matched to a gene: 4. Germline loops: CDR1 MNHEY, CDR2 SMNVEV (reference sequence). The CDR3, as DNA: TGTGCCAGCAGTTCCCGGGACAGGGGGCGTAATGAAAAACTGTTTTTT. Protein product: CASSSRDRGRNEKLFF. Drawing the rest from reference TRBV27 and TRBJ1-4, the complete variable domain is EAQVTQNPRYLITVTGKKLTVTCSQNMNHEYMSWYRQDPGLGLRQIYYSMNVEVTDKGDVPEGYKVSRKEKRNFPLILESPSPNQTSLYFCASSSRDRGRNEKLFFGSGTQLSVL.

The chain has TRBV7-9 and TRBJ1-3; the D gene is possibly TRBD1 (5 bases). V lost 5 bases, J lost 0 bases, and 17 bases lay in between. The CDR3 consists of 17 residues. Germline V gives CDR1 SEHNR, CDR2 FQNEAQ (reference sequence). Here the CDR3 reads CASSGEDRQISGNTIYF. The CDR3, as DNA: TGTGCCAGCAGCGGCGAGGATCGACAGATCTCTGGAAACACCATATATTTT.

This sequence joins TRBV7-9 and TRBJ1-1, with a weak D call TRBD1 (6 bases). Deletions cut 2 bases from V and 11 bases from J, with 27 bases between. Germline CDR1 is SEHNR and CDR2 is FQNEAQ (reference sequence). The CDR3 has 17 residues. CDR3 protein: CASSLLSPGAQFPAAFF. CDR3 DNA: TGTGCCAGCAGCTTATTGTCCCCAGGGGCGCAGTTTCCAGCGGCTTTCTTT. The whole variable domain, remainder taken from reference TRBV7-9 and TRBJ1-1, is DTGVSQNPRHKITKRGQNVTFRCDPISEHNRLYWYRQTLGQGPEFLTYFQNEAQLEKSRLLSDRFSAERPKGSFSTLEIQRTEQGDSAMYLCASSLLSPGAQFPAAFFGQGTRLTVV.